This paragraph reports one T cell receptor beta chain. The data were produced by immunoSEQ multiplex PCR, yet TCRdb's version contains in-frame clones alone and is incomplete. The repertoire holds around 86,000 clones, with around 96% as singletons. This specimen comes from a study of technical replicates of blood from a handful of donors. The receptor's source is a human donor in good health. The specimen sequenced was T cells isolated from PBMCs.

CDR3 amino acids: CASSVGTSGYYNEQFF. CDR3 bases: TGTGCCAGCAGCGTAGGGACTAGCGGGTACTACAATGAGCAGTTCTTC. The chain recombines TRBV9 with TRBJ2-1, with TRBD2 identical over 11 bases. Germline V gene sequence: CDR1 SGDLS, CDR2 YYNGEE. The V gene end was trimmed by 0 bases and the J gene end by 3 bases; junction bases not matched to a gene: 2. CDR3 length: 16 amino acids.